A selection of T cell receptor beta chains follows, all from one sample in a study of blood T cells in healthy people across ages. TCRdb used MiXCR to reprocess the 5' RACE reads, holding one entry per CDR3 protein. The sample consists of nearly 800,000 distinct CDR3 sequences, 20% to 25% of them appearing once. This sample also appeared in a second study, on T cells of mothers and their children.

Sequencing used blood. These receptors were obtained from a boy between 10 and 17 years old in good health. CDR3s include the opening cysteine and the closing phenylalanine or tryptophan. The order of the fields is clone size, V gene, D gene, J gene, CDR3 protein, CDR3 DNA. A D gene is named only where the DNA matches it firmly. Clone size is stated in some rows and not others, as once, few, many or a class when expanded.

>.|TRBV25-1|TRBD2|TRBJ2-2
CASSESPSGSMNGELFF
TGTGCCAGCAGTGAATCCCCGAGCGGGAGTATGAACGGGGAGCTGTTTTTT
>.|TRBV5-5|TRBD2|TRBJ2-1
CASWFGLSGSYNEQFF
TGTGCCAGCTGGTTTGGGCTTAGCGGGAGCTACAATGAGCAGTTCTTC
>.|TRBV10-3|TRBD2|TRBJ2-7
CAISEGGLAGGSSYEQYF
TGTGCCATCAGTGAGGGGGGACTAGCGGGAGGGAGCTCCTACGAGCAGTACTTC
>.|TRBV7-2|TRBD2|TRBJ2-1
CASSLMLAGGGQSSYNEQFF
TGTGCCAGCAGCTTAATGTTGGCGGGGGGCGGACAGAGCTCCTACAATGAGCAGTTCTTC
>.|TRBV2|TRBD1|TRBJ2-7
CASKGNRGGLYEQYF
TGTGCCAGCAAGGGGAACAGGGGCGGATTGTACGAGCAGTACTTC
>.|TRBV13|.|TRBJ2-1
CASSSENNEQFF
TGTGCCAGCAGCTCGGAAAACAATGAGCAGTTCTTC
>once|TRBV20-1|.|TRBJ2-1
CSANSGWSSYNEQFF
TGCAGTGCTAATAGCGGATGGAGCTCCTACAATGAGCAGTTCTTC
>.|TRBV29-1|.|TRBJ2-7
CSVIWAGSYEQYF
TGCAGCGTTATTTGGGCAGGCTCGTACGAGCAGTACTTC
>.|TRBV25-1|.|TRBJ2-2
CASSGPTGELFF
TGTGCCAGCAGTGGACCCACCGGGGAGCTGTTTTTT
>.|TRBV7-6|.|TRBJ1-4
CASSLDGGSLEKLFF
TGTGCCAGCAGCTTAGATGGGGGATCCCTGGAAAAACTGTTTTTT
>few|TRBV20-1|TRBD2|TRBJ2-5
CSATRGTSGQETQYF
TGCAGTGCTACACGCGGGACTAGCGGCCAAGAGACCCAGTACTTC
>.|TRBV4-3|.|TRBJ2-1
CASSDAGLANEQFF
TGCGCCAGCAGCGACGCGGGCCTTGCCAATGAGCAGTTCTTC
>.|TRBV24-1|TRBD1|TRBJ1-2
CATSDSDRGYGYTF
TGTGCCACCAGTGACTCCGACAGGGGCTATGGCTACACCTTC